This entry lists 21 T cell receptor beta chains sequenced from one sample in a study of control samples from healthy donors and cancer patients. Sequencing was performed with immunoSEQ multiplex PCR; in TCRdb, only in-frame clones are kept and a portion is missing. The data show roughly 100,000 clones, with just under 95% seen just once and around 3% held by the top ten. Material for sequencing was blood. The receptors originated from a human donor in good health. The donor label of this sample is uncertain.

The J gene is TRBJ2-1, the V gene TRBV29-1; unclear D gene. CDR1 and CDR2 from the germline V gene are SQVTM and ANQGSEA. The length of the CDR3 is 15 residues. Deletions cut 1 base from V and 4 bases from J, with 14 bases between. CDR3 bases: TGCAGCGTTGAAGGCTTGCAGCGCCAATACAATGAGCAGTTCTTC. Translating gives CSVEGLQRQYNEQFF.

CDR3 bases: TGTGCCAGCAGCCAAGGGGTTGGGACAGGGAACACCGGGGAGCTGTTTTTT. Translated: CASSQGVGTGNTGELFF. V and J are TRBV3-1 (or the pseudogene TRBV3-2) and TRBJ2-2; TRBD1 aligns across 8 bases. V shed 1 base and J 1 base; nucleotides not matched to a gene: 5. CDR1 is LGHDT and CDR2 is YNNKEL in the germline V gene (reference sequence). This CDR3 spans 17 amino acids.

This chain joins TRBV29-1 and TRBJ2-3, with D perhaps TRBD1 (5 bases). This CDR3 has 13 amino acids. V lost 3 bases to trimming and J lost 1 base, with 8 bases between them. Germline CDR1 reads SQVTM; CDR2 reads ANQGSEA. Written as DNA, the CDR3 is TGCAGCGTTGAGCTAGGGGGCACAGATACGCAGTATTTT. Translation: CSVELGGTDTQYF.

The chain carries TRBV4-3 and TRBJ1-1, with D possibly TRBD1 on 5 matching bases. This CDR3 has 15 amino acids. The V end was cut by 3 bases, the J end by 1 base, with 12 bases between. Per the germline V gene, CDR1 is LGHNA and CDR2 is YSLEER. CDR3 residues: CASSHGWGTNTEAFF. The CDR3 DNA sequence: TGCGCCAGCAGCCACGGCTGGGGGACGAACACTGAAGCTTTCTTT.

The chain combines TRBV6-6 with TRBJ2-1; the match to TRBD2 covers 9 bases. CDR1 and CDR2 from the germline V gene are MNHNY and SVGAGI (reference sequence). The CDR3 has 12 residues. The CDR3 sequence: CAGGGGYNEQFF. DNA of the CDR3: TGTGCAGGCGGGGGGGGGTACAATGAGCAGTTCTTC.

V is TRBV6-5 and J is TRBJ2-3; 8 nucleotides agree with TRBD1. This CDR3 comprises 13 residues. Germline loops: CDR1 MNHEY, CDR2 SVGAGI. V lost 8 bases, J lost 7 bases, and 8 bases stayed unmatched. The CDR3 loop is CASSRTGLHTQYF. CDR3 bases: TGTGCCAGCTCTCGGACAGGGTTGCATACGCAGTATTTT.

The gene calls are TRBV5-1 and TRBJ2-7, with D perhaps TRBD1 (6 bases). CDR1 is SGHRS and CDR2 is YFSETQ in the germline V gene. Trimming took 5 bases from V and 0 from J, leaving 9 bases between them. This CDR3 region has 13 residues. The CDR3 region has the DNA TGCGCCAGCAGTCGACAGGACTCCTACGAGCAGTACTTC. Encoded protein: CASSRQDSYEQYF.

The V and J genes are TRBV12-5 and TRBJ2-3, with no clear D. Germline CDR1 reads LGHNT; CDR2 reads FRNRAP. Trimming stripped 0 bases from V and 5 bases from J, with 12 bases between. The CDR3 has 15 residues. CDR3 in DNA: TGTGCTAGTGGTTTGGTACCCGAAATACAAGATACGCAGTATTTT. Amino acid sequence: CASGLVPEIQDTQYF.

The chain recombines TRBV30 with TRBJ2-3; 9 nucleotides align to TRBD1. The germline V gene encodes CDR1 GTSNPN and CDR2 SVGIG (reference sequence). V was clipped by 8 bases and J by 1 base; unmatched bases: 4. The CDR3 has 13 residues. As DNA, the CDR3 is TGTGCCCTCCGGGACAGGGGCACAGATACGCAGTATTTT. Its translation: CALRDRGTDTQYF.

CDR3: CASSLSPGFGELFF. The CDR3 nucleotides read TGTGCCAGCAGTTTATCGCCGGGGTTCGGGGAGCTGTTTTTT. This chain uses TRBV28 with TRBJ2-2, with TRBD2 as a possible D gene (5 bases). V shed 1 base and J shed 7 bases, with 10 bases lying between them. In germline, CDR1 is MDHEN, CDR2 SYDVKM. This CDR3 spans 14 amino acids.

This clone was counted between two and nine times. The chain links TRBV9 to TRBJ2-1; the D is unclear. V gave up 7 bases and J gave up 5 bases, with 10 bases separating them. The CDR3 is 12 amino acids. CDR1 SGDLS and CDR2 YYNGEE come from the germline V gene. This chain's CDR3 is CASGKVNNEQFF. The CDR3 DNA sequence: TGTGCCAGCGGGAAAGTTAACAATGAGCAGTTCTTC. The full variable domain, its missing parts supplied by reference TRBV9 and TRBJ2-1, is DSGVTQTPKHLITATGQRVTLRCSPRSGDLSVYWYQQSLDQGLQFLIQYYNGEERAKGNILERFSAQQFPDLHSELNLSSLELGDSALYFCASGKVNNEQFFGPGTRLTVL.

This sequence joins TRBV7-2 and TRBJ2-1; no clear D. Germline CDR1 and CDR2: SGHTA and FQGNSA. The CDR3 is 15 amino acids. Trimming removed 3 bases from V and 0 bases from J, with 9 bases in between. CDR3 region: CASSFTGDSYNEQFF. For the CDR3, the DNA is TGTGCCAGCAGCTTTACTGGGGACTCCTACAATGAGCAGTTCTTC.

The chain has TRBV5-6 and TRBJ1-2, with 7 positions matching TRBD1. Trimming cost V 0 bases and J 8 bases; bases outside gene matches: 7. Germline V gene sequence: CDR1 SGHDT, CDR2 YYEEEE. The CDR3 is 14 amino acids. CDR3: CASSLEPGQTGYTF. In DNA, the CDR3 is TGTGCCAGCAGCTTGGAACCGGGACAGACAGGCTACACCTTC.

V usage is TRBV10-2 and J usage is TRBJ2-5; either TRBD1 or TRBD2 may supply D (5 bases each). Germline CDR1 is WSHSY and CDR2 is SAAADI. V was pared by 5 bases and J by 2 bases, with 9 bases between. This CDR3 is 13 amino acids long. The CDR3 region has the DNA TGCGCCAGCAGTCCGGGGCCTCAAGAGACCCAGTACTTC. The encoded protein is CASSPGPQETQYF.

This clone was found once. The rearrangement joins TRBV6-2 or TRBV6-3 to TRBJ1-1, with 7 nucleotides matching TRBD1. Germline assignment: CDR1 MNHEY and CDR2 SVGEGT. Unmatched junction bases numbered 12, after V lost 6 bases and J lost 5 bases. The CDR3 consists of 15 residues. The CDR3 sequence: CASSRSGQGGTEAFF. The CDR3 coding sequence is TGTGCCAGCAGCCGCTCGGGGCAGGGGGGTACTGAAGCTTTCTTT.

The rearrangement joins TRBV14 to TRBJ2-7; maybe TRBD2 (5 bases). The CDR3 has 12 residues. The ends were cut back, 0 bases at V and 6 bases at J, with 6 bases in the middle. Germline lookup yields CDR1 SGHDN and CDR2 FVKESK. The CDR3 sequence: CASSQDRGEQYV. CDR3 sequence (DNA): TGTGCCAGCAGCCAAGATCGGGGCGAGCAGTACGTC.

V usage is TRBV10-3 and J usage is TRBJ1-6, with a weak D call TRBD1 (6 bases). CDR1 ENHRY and CDR2 SYGVKD come from the germline V gene. V lost 6 bases, J lost 9 bases, and 15 bases lay in between. The CDR3 has 14 residues. CDR3 region: CAISTGEGVSPLHF. The CDR3 coding sequence is TGTGCCATCAGCACGGGAGAGGGGGTTTCACCCCTCCACTTT.

This chain links TRBV5-8 with TRBJ2-1, with TRBD2 matching over 10 bases. The J segment lost 12 bases and the V segment lost 2 bases, leaving 14 bases of the junction unmatched. Germline V gene data show CDR1 as SGHTS and CDR2 as YDEGEE. The CDR3 extends over 16 amino acids. Written as DNA, the CDR3 is TGTGCCAGCAGCTTACATGGGACTAGCGTGGCTTTGGGGCAGTTCTTC. Protein: CASSLHGTSVALGQFF. The full variable domain, completed using reference TRBV5-8 and TRBJ2-1, is EAGVTQSPTHLIKTRGQQATLRCSPISGHTSVYWYQQALGLGLQFLLWYDEGEERNRGNFPPRFSGRQFPNYSSELNVNALELEDSALYLCASSLHGTSVALGQFFGPGTRLTVL.

This chain connects TRBV10-3 to TRBJ1-2; D unclear. The CDR3 is made up of 14 amino acids. Trimming stripped 0 bases from V and 1 base from J, with 6 bases between. Germline CDR1 ENHRY, CDR2 SYGVKD. CDR3 sequence (DNA): TGTGCCATCAGTGAGTCGCTGATTAACTATGGCTACACCTTC. Amino acid sequence: CAISESLINYGYTF.

The chain couples TRBV12-3 or TRBV12-4 to TRBJ1-2, with TRBD1 matching 7 bases. CDR3 length: 13 amino acids. V gave up 5 bases and J gave up 7 bases; unmatched junction bases: 7. The CDR3 sequence is CASSDRVVVGYTF. In nucleotides, the CDR3 is TGTGCCAGCAGTGACAGGGTTGTAGTTGGCTACACCTTC.

V is TRBV12-2 and J is TRBJ1-1. TRBV12-2 is described as a pseudogene. CDR3 size: 15 residues. In DNA, the CDR3 is TGTGCAAGTCGCCGATTCCCCCGGAGAGACACTGAAGCTTTCTTT. This translates into CASRRFPRRDTEAFF.